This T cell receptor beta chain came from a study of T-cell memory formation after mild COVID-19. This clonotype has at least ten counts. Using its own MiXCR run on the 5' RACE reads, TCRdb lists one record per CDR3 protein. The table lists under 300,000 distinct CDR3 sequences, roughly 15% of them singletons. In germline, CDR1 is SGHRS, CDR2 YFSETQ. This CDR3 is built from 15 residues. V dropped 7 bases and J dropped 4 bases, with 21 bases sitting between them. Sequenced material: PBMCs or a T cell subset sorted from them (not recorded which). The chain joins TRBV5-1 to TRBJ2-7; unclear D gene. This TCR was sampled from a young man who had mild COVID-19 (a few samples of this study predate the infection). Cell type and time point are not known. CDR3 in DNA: TGCGCCAGCGGACCGGGCCGTGGAGACGGGTACGAGCAGTACTTC. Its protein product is CASGPGRGDGYEQYF.